Below, 32 T cell receptor beta chains from the same sample are listed, as sequenced in a study of response to subunit inactivated influenza vaccine. MiXCR was run by TCRdb on the RT-PCR reads, yielding one entry per CDR3 protein. This table has 400,000 to 550,000 distinct CDR3 sequences, 25% appearing once. Specimen: CD4+ T cells sorted from PBMCs, collected 4 to 6 days after vaccination. These receptors all stem from a man in his fifties or sixties who received an inactivated influenza vaccine.

This chain uses TRBV5-1 with TRBJ2-7; no clear D. The CDR3 contains 14 residues. Germline CDR1 is SGHRS and CDR2 is YFSETQ. Trimming removed 4 bases from V and 5 bases from J, with 16 bases in between. The CDR3 here is CASSPSVGSDEQYF. The DNA of the CDR3 is TGCGCCAGCAGCCCGAGCGTGGGGTCAGACGAGCAGTACTTC.

The rearrangement joins TRBV28 to TRBJ2-7, with D perhaps TRBD1 (5 bases). The germline V gene has CDR1 MDHEN and CDR2 SYDVKM. The CDR3 totals 13 residues. Trimming removed 6 bases at V and 4 bases at J, with 13 bases between. The CDR3 nucleotides read TGTGCCAGCAGCGATACACAGGAGTACGAGCAGTACTTC. Residues: CASSDTQEYEQYF.

This clonotype has a handful of counts. V usage is TRBV12-3 or TRBV12-4 and J usage is TRBJ1-5, with D possibly being TRBD1 (5 bases). With 6 bases removed from V and 2 bases from J, the gap between germline ends came to 11 bases. This CDR3 is built from 14 residues. The DNA of the CDR3 is TGTGCCAGCAGAAATACAGGAGGCAATCAGCCCCAGCATTTT. It codes for CASRNTGGNQPQHF.

This clonotype was seen only a few times. The chain combines TRBV12-3 or TRBV12-4 with TRBJ1-1; no definite D call. V was cut by 1 base and J by 3 bases, with 9 bases left in between. This CDR3 is 14 amino acids long. Here the CDR3 DNA reads TGTGCCAGCAGTTTAGACACCGGGGACACTGAAGCTTTCTTT. Translation gives CASSLDTGDTEAFF.

The V call is TRBV18, the J call TRBJ1-6; 9 bases line up with TRBD1. The CDR3 has 15 residues. V was clipped by 6 bases and J by 5 bases; unmatched bases: 5. Per germline, CDR1 KGHSH and CDR2 LQKENI. CDR3 loop: CASSPRQGDNSPLHF. DNA of the CDR3: TGTGCCAGCTCGCCGAGACAGGGGGATAATTCACCCCTCCACTTT.

This clonotype was recorded at least ten times. The chain has TRBV12-3 or TRBV12-4 and TRBJ2-3; D is undetermined. The CDR3 spans 14 residues. V lost 6 bases to trimming and J lost 0 bases, with 10 bases between them. In nucleotides, the CDR3 is TGTGCCAGCAGCACCGGACCTAGCACAGATACGCAGTATTTT. It is translated as CASSTGPSTDTQYF.

The chain couples TRBV7-2 to TRBJ1-4; D may be TRBD1 (5 bases). Trimming removed 4 bases from V and 9 bases from J, with 9 bases in between. The CDR3 is 12 residues long. Germline V gene sequence: CDR1 SGHTA, CDR2 FQGNSA. The CDR3: CASSSRGKKLFF. The DNA for the CDR3 is TGTGCCAGCAGCTCTCGGGGGAAAAAACTGTTTTTT. The whole variable domain, filled in from reference TRBV7-2 and TRBJ1-4, reads GAGVSQSPSNKVTEKGKDVELRCDPISGHTALYWYRQSLGQGLEFLIYFQGNSAPDKSGLPSDRFSAERTGGSVSTLTIQRTQQEDSAVYLCASSSRGKKLFFGSGTQLSVL.

The chain has TRBV20-1 and TRBJ1-2; no firm D call. Trimming removed 3 bases from V and 7 bases from J, with 12 bases in between. Germline CDR1 DFQATT, CDR2 SNEGSKA (reference sequence). This CDR3 contains 12 residues. The DNA for the CDR3 is TGCAGTGCTAGTCGCTCGGCGGCTGGCTACACCTTC. Translated, it gives CSASRSAAGYTF.

This clonotype was counted only a few times. The chain links TRBV10-3 to TRBJ2-7, with unresolved D. This CDR3 spans 12 amino acids. Germline CDR1 reads ENHRY; CDR2 reads SYGVKD. The V end lost 4 bases, the J end lost 6 bases, and 10 bases lay between the germline ends. This CDR3 is CAISGVESEQYF. Here the CDR3 DNA reads TGTGCCATCAGTGGGGTAGAGAGCGAGCAGTACTTC.

This clonotype showed up just a few times. The genes are TRBV6-5 and TRBJ2-3, with D perhaps matching TRBD1 (7 bases). Germline CDR1 reads MNHEY; CDR2 reads SVGAGI. The CDR3 spans 12 residues. V lost 5 bases to trimming and J lost 5 bases, with 8 bases between them. CDR3 nucleotides: TGTGCCAGCAGTCAGGGGGGAGATACGCAGTATTTT. Protein: CASSQGGDTQYF.

The chain is built from TRBV5-1 and TRBJ1-2; D is unresolved. V was pared by 1 base and J by 4 bases, with 8 bases between. The CDR3 length is 13 residues. From germline, CDR1 is SGHRS and CDR2 YFSETQ. The CDR3 region is CASSLSTSYGYTF. Written as DNA, the CDR3 is TGCGCCAGCAGCTTGAGTACTTCCTATGGCTACACCTTC.

This sequence joins TRBV7-8 and TRBJ2-3, with 9 bases lining up with TRBD1. Trimming cost V 5 bases and J 1 base; bases outside gene matches: 4. Germline lookup yields CDR1 SGHVS and CDR2 FQNEAQ. CDR3 size: 15 residues. The CDR3 sequence: CASSPTGGGTDTQYF. CDR3 nucleotides: TGTGCCAGCAGCCCGACAGGGGGGGGCACAGATACGCAGTATTTT.

This clonotype was picked up a small number of times. The genes are TRBV30 and TRBJ2-7, with D hard to call. Germline CDR1 and CDR2: GTSNPN and SVGIG (reference sequence). This CDR3 has 16 residues. V was clipped by 2 bases and J by 0 bases, with 17 bases between them. CDR3 loop: CAWSRMGSRISYEQYF. As DNA, the CDR3 is TGTGCCTGGAGTAGGATGGGGTCTCGAATCTCCTACGAGCAGTACTTC.

In its sample, this clonotype was seen a few times. The chain couples TRBV5-6 to TRBJ2-7; D is uncertain. Trimming cost V 5 bases and J 1 base, with 10 bases left between them. Germline assignment: CDR1 SGHDT and CDR2 YYEEEE. This CDR3 comprises 13 residues. The CDR3: CASRALSSYEQYF. The CDR3 DNA follows: TGTGCCAGCAGGGCGCTCAGTTCCTACGAGCAGTACTTC.

The genes are TRBV6-1 and TRBJ1-6; 7 bases are shared with TRBD1. Germline lookup yields CDR1 MNHNS and CDR2 SASEGT. V was clipped by 1 base and J by 4 bases; unmatched bases: 1. The CDR3 has 15 amino acids. The CDR3 is CASSEGTGYNSPLHF. CDR3 sequence (DNA): TGTGCCAGCAGTGAAGGGACAGGTTATAATTCACCCCTCCACTTT.

This clonotype was counted a few times. The chain couples TRBV6-2 or TRBV6-3 to TRBJ1-1; TRBD1 aligns across 10 bases. CDR1 and CDR2 from the germline V gene are MNHEY and SVGEGT. The V segment lost 6 bases and the J segment 5 bases; nucleotides outside the gene matches: 9. There are 15 residues in the CDR3. The CDR3 DNA follows: TGTGCCAGCAGCCGAACGACAGGGGGCTGGACTGAAGCTTTCTTT. Protein product: CASSRTTGGWTEAFF.

This clonotype came up a few times. This chain connects TRBV12-3 or TRBV12-4 to TRBJ2-7; D is ambiguous. The CDR3 length is 12 residues. Trimming removed 3 bases at V and 0 bases at J, with 3 bases between. This chain's CDR3 is CASSFVSYEQYF. The CDR3 DNA follows: TGTGCCAGCAGTTTCGTCTCCTACGAGCAGTACTTC.

The CDR3 nucleotides read TGTGCCAGCGGTCCGGCGGGAGGGCCTGAGACCCAGTACTTC. Translated: CASGPAGGPETQYF. The chain has TRBV12-3 or TRBV12-4 and TRBJ2-5; 9 nucleotides line up with TRBD2. V shed 8 bases and J 5 bases; nucleotides not matched to a gene: 9. The CDR3 runs 14 residues.

This clonotype appeared a few times. J is TRBJ2-1 and V is TRBV7-2; D is perhaps TRBD2 (7 bases). This CDR3 comprises 14 residues. Germline CDR1 reads SGHTA; CDR2 reads FQGNSA. V was trimmed by 4 bases and J by 10 bases, leaving 17 bases between them. In DNA form, the CDR3 reads TGTGCCAGCAGCTCGGCGGGGGCGTTTGGGGAGCAGTTCTTC. Its translation: CASSSAGAFGEQFF.

In its sample, this clonotype was seen a few times. The genes are TRBV25-1 and TRBJ2-1, with 11 positions matching TRBD2. CDR3 length equals 13 residues. CDR1 is MGHDK, CDR2 SYGVNS, per germline. V dropped 4 bases and J dropped 9; count of bases not matched to a gene: 2. In nucleotides, the CDR3 is TGTGCCAGCAGTGGTAGCGGGAGGGGTGAGCAGTTCTTC. It encodes CASSGSGRGEQFF.

This clonotype was detected a few times. The rearrangement links TRBV15 to TRBJ2-7; maybe TRBD2 (5 bases). Germline V CDR1 and CDR2: LNHNV, YYDKDF (reference sequence). The CDR3 sequence is 16 residues long. Trimming removed 0 bases at V and 6 bases at J, with 18 bases between. In DNA form, the CDR3 reads TGTGCCACCAGCAGAGATAACGTCGGGTCCACTAGCGAGCAGTACTTC. This translates into CATSRDNVGSTSEQYF.

This clonotype was seen many times. The chain has TRBV4-3 and TRBJ2-7; D gene unclear. Trimming took 3 bases from V and 0 from J, leaving 12 bases between them. CDR3 length: 15 amino acids. The V gene's germline CDR1 is LGHNA and CDR2 YSLEER. DNA for the CDR3: TGCGCCAGCAGCCAGGCGTGGCGAAGCTCCTACGAGCAGTACTTC. This codes for CASSQAWRSSYEQYF.

The chain is built from TRBV20-1 and TRBJ2-1, with 12 bases identical to TRBD2. This CDR3 has 15 amino acids. V lost 2 bases to trimming and J lost 9 bases; unmatched junction nucleotides: 8. Germline-derived CDR1 and CDR2 are DFQATT and SNEGSKA (reference sequence). The CDR3 loop is CSARLAGGPLLEQFF. The CDR3 DNA is TGCAGTGCTAGACTAGCGGGAGGGCCGTTACTTGAGCAGTTCTTC.

This clonotype has just a few counts. The V gene is TRBV20-1, the J gene TRBJ2-3; 7 positions match TRBD2. Germline assignment: CDR1 DFQATT and CDR2 SNEGSKA (reference sequence). This CDR3 comprises 14 residues. Trimming cost V 4 bases and J 3 bases; bases outside gene matches: 7. As DNA, the CDR3 is TGCAGTGCTATACGGGAGGTAGGGACAGATACGCAGTATTTT. It encodes CSAIREVGTDTQYF.

The rearrangement links TRBV5-1 to TRBJ2-7, with D uncertain. The CDR3 has 18 residues. Deletions cut 0 bases from V and 3 bases from J, with 22 bases between. Germline CDR1 SGHRS, CDR2 YFSETQ. Here the CDR3 reads CASSLAQIGFLTYYEQYF. DNA of the CDR3: TGCGCCAGCAGCTTGGCCCAGATAGGGTTCCTTACTTACTACGAGCAGTACTTC. Complete variable domain (other parts from reference TRBV5-1 and TRBJ2-7): KAGVTQTPRYLIKTRGQQVTLSCSPISGHRSVSWYQQTPGQGLQFLFEYFSETQRNKGNFPGRFSGRQFSNSRSEMNVSTLELGDSALYLCASSLAQIGFLTYYEQYFGPGTRLTVT.

This clonotype was seen more than once but under ten times. The genes are TRBV20-1 and TRBJ2-7, with 10 bases that match TRBD1. Germline V gene sequence: CDR1 DFQATT, CDR2 SNEGSKA (reference sequence). This CDR3 is built from 16 residues. Trimming cost V 0 bases and J 2 bases; bases outside gene matches: 7. The CDR3 reads CSARDSKTGGTYEQYF. For the CDR3, the DNA is TGCAGTGCTAGAGATTCTAAGACAGGGGGCACCTACGAGCAGTACTTC.

The CDR3 sequence is CASTRRPGRITDTQYF. CDR3 coding DNA: TGTGCCAGCACCCGCCGCCCAGGGCGAATCACAGATACGCAGTATTTT. V and J are TRBV6-2 or TRBV6-3 and TRBJ2-3; D perhaps matches TRBD1 (5 bases). Germline loops: CDR1 MNHEY, CDR2 SVGEGT. There are 16 residues in the CDR3. The V and J ends lost 7 bases and 2 bases respectively, with 19 bases between them.

The rearrangement joins TRBV20-1 to TRBJ1-1; 7 nucleotides agree with TRBD1. This CDR3 spans 17 amino acids. Germline-derived CDR1 and CDR2 are DFQATT and SNEGSKA (reference sequence). The junction had 12 bases not matched to a gene; V was cut back by 1 base and J by 1 base. CDR3 in amino acids: CSARAPGQALRNTEAFF. Here the CDR3 DNA reads TGCAGTGCTAGAGCGCCCGGACAGGCGCTTCGGAACACTGAAGCTTTCTTT.

The chain uses TRBV4-2 and TRBJ2-2; D uncertain. Germline V gene lookup returns CDR1 LGHNA and CDR2 YNFKEQ. V was trimmed by 0 bases and J by 0 bases, leaving 2 bases between them. The length of the CDR3 is 14 residues. CDR3 sequence (DNA): TGTGCCAGCAGCCAAGACGCGAACACCGGGGAGCTGTTTTTT. This sequence encodes CASSQDANTGELFF.

This clonotype came up many times. The chain recombines TRBV5-1 with TRBJ2-2; TRBD1 aligns across 7 bases. Looked up from germline, CDR1 is SGHRS and CDR2 is YFSETQ. The CDR3 contains 16 residues. Trimming cost V 4 bases and J 1 base; bases outside gene matches: 7. CDR3 residues: CASSRQGQRNTGELFF. CDR3 in DNA: TGCGCCAGCAGCCGCCAGGGACAGAGGAACACCGGGGAGCTGTTTTTT.

The J gene is TRBJ1-2, the V gene TRBV5-1; D gene ambiguous. This CDR3 has 13 amino acids. Germline V lookup: CDR1 SGHRS, CDR2 YFSETQ. The V end was cut by 1 base, the J end by 4 bases, with 8 bases between. As DNA, the CDR3 is TGCGCCAGCAGCTTGAAGTCAGTCTATGGCTACACCTTC. Its translation is CASSLKSVYGYTF.

The chain links TRBV20-1 to TRBJ2-1; D may be TRBD1 or TRBD2 (5 bases each). V gave up 5 bases and J gave up 9 bases, with 14 bases separating them. There are 12 residues in the CDR3. Germline CDR1 DFQATT, CDR2 SNEGSKA (reference sequence). The CDR3 region is CSAWDRLSEQFF. For the CDR3, the DNA is TGCAGTGCTTGGGACCGTTTGAGTGAGCAGTTCTTC.